This T cell receptor (beta chain) was sequenced for a study of a mutant IDH1 vaccine in newly diagnosed glioma. Background on the study: Patients got their first vaccination 4-6 weeks after radiotherapy alone, or with temozolomide cycles. Earlier therapy was either radiotherapy, temozolomide, or both, and most got both. Study-wide results and limits: Changes in top peripheral clonotypes did not appear linked to pseudoprogression.

Profiling relied on immunoSEQ multiplex PCR, and the TCRdb table lists in-frame clones only, not all of them. This sample has some 28,000 clones, with approximately 80% found just once. About this clone itself: The antigen is not known.

Documented time point: week 23, last vaccination. Mutant IDH1 20-mer peptide, at 300 ug, made up each vaccine dose, with topical imiquimod. The CDR3 sequence is 15 residues long. V was cut by 2 bases and J by 2 bases, with 9 bases left in between. The germline CDR1 and CDR2 sequences are LNHNV and YYDKDF (reference sequence). The chain is built from TRBV15 and TRBJ2-2; D call uncertain. The sequence was collected from a woman aged 30 to 39 with glioma. The sample consisted of PBMCs, taken from a glioma patient whose treatment included an IDH1 peptide vaccine. The CDR3 loop reads CATSRTEVNTGELFF. The CDR3 region has the DNA TGTGCCACCAGCAGAACGGAAGTAAACACCGGGGAGCTGTTTTTT.